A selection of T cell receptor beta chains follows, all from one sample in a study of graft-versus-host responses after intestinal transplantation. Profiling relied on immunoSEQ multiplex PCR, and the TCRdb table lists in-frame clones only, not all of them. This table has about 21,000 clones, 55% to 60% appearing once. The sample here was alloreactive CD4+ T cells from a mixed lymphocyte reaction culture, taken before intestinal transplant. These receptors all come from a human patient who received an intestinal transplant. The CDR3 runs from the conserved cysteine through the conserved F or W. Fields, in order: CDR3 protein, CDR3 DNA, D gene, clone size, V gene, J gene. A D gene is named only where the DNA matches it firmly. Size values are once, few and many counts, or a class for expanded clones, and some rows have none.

cdr3_aa: CASSLWRNTIYF
cdr3_nt: TGTGCCAGCAGCTTGTGGCGGAACACCATATATTTT
d_call: NA
clone_size: NA
v_call: TRBV5-8
j_call: TRBJ1-3

cdr3_aa: CASSRGFGSNQPQHF
cdr3_nt: TGCGCCAGCAGCAGGGGCTTTGGGAGCAATCAGCCCCAGCATTTT
d_call: NA
clone_size: NA
v_call: TRBV5-1
j_call: TRBJ1-5

cdr3_aa: CASSQAESGTQYF
cdr3_nt: TGTGCCAGCAGCCAAGCGGAGTCGGGGACCCAGTACTTC
d_call: NA
clone_size: NA
v_call: TRBV16
j_call: TRBJ2-5

cdr3_aa: CAWRFGGREQYF
cdr3_nt: TGTGCCTGGAGATTCGGGGGGCGCGAGCAGTACTTC
d_call: NA
clone_size: once
v_call: TRBV30
j_call: TRBJ2-7

cdr3_aa: CASRPLTGVYGYTF
cdr3_nt: TGTGCCAGCAGGCCCCTGACAGGGGTCTATGGCTACACCTTC
d_call: TRBD1
clone_size: NA
v_call: TRBV6-5
j_call: TRBJ1-2

cdr3_aa: CASSYDRLAKNIQYF
cdr3_nt: TGTGCCAGCAGTTACGACAGACTAGCCAAAAACATTCAGTACTTC
d_call: NA
clone_size: medium-sized
v_call: TRBV6-5
j_call: TRBJ2-4

cdr3_aa: CASSSRALSTEAFF
cdr3_nt: TGCGCCAGCAGCTCGAGGGCCCTGAGCACTGAAGCTTTCTTT
d_call: NA
clone_size: NA
v_call: TRBV5-1
j_call: TRBJ1-1

cdr3_aa: CASTKVRGSGNTIYF
cdr3_nt: TGTGCCAGCACTAAAGTCCGGGGATCTGGAAACACCATATATTTT
d_call: NA
clone_size: few
v_call: TRBV6-5
j_call: TRBJ1-3

cdr3_aa: CASSLRYMNTEAFF
cdr3_nt: TGTGCCAGCAGCTTACGTTACATGAACACTGAAGCTTTCTTT
d_call: NA
clone_size: few
v_call: TRBV7-9
j_call: TRBJ1-1

cdr3_aa: CSVASTDTQYF
cdr3_nt: TGCAGCGTGGCTAGCACAGATACGCAGTATTTT
d_call: NA
clone_size: NA
v_call: TRBV29-1
j_call: TRBJ2-3

cdr3_aa: CASGLNSGWRSYNEQFF
cdr3_nt: TGTGCCAGTGGCTTAAATAGCGGTTGGCGCTCCTACAATGAGCAGTTCTTC
d_call: NA
clone_size: NA
v_call: TRBV19
j_call: TRBJ2-1

cdr3_aa: CASSSAPTSGRAYEQYF
cdr3_nt: TGTGCCAGCAGCTCCGCCCCCACTAGCGGGAGGGCCTACGAGCAGTACTTC
d_call: TRBD2
clone_size: NA
v_call: TRBV5-4
j_call: TRBJ2-7

cdr3_aa: CSVRDSVNSPLHF
cdr3_nt: TGCAGCGTGAGGGACTCCGTAAATTCACCCCTCCACTTT
d_call: NA
clone_size: NA
v_call: TRBV29-1
j_call: TRBJ1-6

cdr3_aa: CASSFSRYYGYTF
cdr3_nt: TGTGCCAGCAGCTTTTCGAGGTACTATGGCTACACCTTC
d_call: NA
clone_size: NA
v_call: TRBV11-2
j_call: TRBJ1-2

cdr3_aa: CASSLVPSGRAVGELFF
cdr3_nt: TGCGCCAGCAGCTTGGTGCCTAGCGGGAGGGCCGTGGGGGAGCTGTTTTTT
d_call: TRBD2
clone_size: NA
v_call: TRBV5-1
j_call: TRBJ2-2

cdr3_aa: CASSPQPPLSTGELFF
cdr3_nt: TGTGCCAGCTCACCACAGCCCCCGCTTAGCACCGGGGAGCTGTTTTTT
d_call: NA
clone_size: NA
v_call: TRBV18
j_call: TRBJ2-2

cdr3_aa: CASSASGTSNRQYF
cdr3_nt: TGTGCCAGCAGCGCTTCCGGGACATCTAACCGGCAGTACTTC
d_call: NA
clone_size: few
v_call: TRBV9
j_call: TRBJ2-7

cdr3_aa: CASSLGQLITDTQYF
cdr3_nt: TGTGCCAGCAGCTTGGGACAGCTCATCACAGATACGCAGTATTTT
d_call: NA
clone_size: NA
v_call: TRBV5-4
j_call: TRBJ2-3

cdr3_aa: CASGSGPSGGVNTGELFF
cdr3_nt: TGTGCCAGTGGTTCCGGGCCTAGCGGGGGTGTTAACACCGGGGAGCTGTTTTTT
d_call: TRBD2
clone_size: NA
v_call: TRBV7-9
j_call: TRBJ2-2

cdr3_aa: CASSFNRGADTQYF
cdr3_nt: TGTGCCAGCAGCTTTAACAGGGGTGCAGATACGCAGTATTTT
d_call: TRBD1
clone_size: few
v_call: TRBV7-2
j_call: TRBJ2-3

cdr3_aa: CASSRDRGLWNEQFF
cdr3_nt: TGTGCCAGCAGTCGGGACAGGGGGCTATGGAATGAGCAGTTCTTC
d_call: TRBD1
clone_size: NA
v_call: TRBV6-5
j_call: TRBJ2-1

cdr3_aa: CASSGATAGYEQYF
cdr3_nt: TGTGCCAGCAGTGGTGCGACAGCAGGCTACGAGCAGTACTTC
d_call: NA
clone_size: NA
v_call: TRBV6-5
j_call: TRBJ2-7

cdr3_aa: CSVEGQGNGYTF
cdr3_nt: TGCAGCGTTGAAGGACAGGGGAATGGCTACACCTTC
d_call: TRBD1
clone_size: few
v_call: TRBV29-1
j_call: TRBJ1-2

cdr3_aa: CASSLVGGNYGYTF
cdr3_nt: TGTGCCAGCAGCTTAGTCGGAGGAAACTATGGCTACACCTTC
d_call: NA
clone_size: NA
v_call: TRBV7-2
j_call: TRBJ1-2